The 11 T cell receptor beta chains presented below share a single source sample, sequenced in a study of molecular identifiers for immune sequencing clone quantification. Via MiXCR, TCRdb re-called the PCR reads, giving one row per CDR3 protein. The sample yields a few hundred thousand distinct CDR3 sequences, 20% to 25% seen once. The source material was naive CD8+ T cells from blood, with Jurkat cell RNA spiked in. The subset was: FACS-sorted CD8+CD4-CCR7+CD45RA+ naive T cells. The source is a human donor in good health. Some libraries in this study had Jurkat cell RNA spiked in.

This clonotype was recorded many times. This chain uses TRBV4-3 with TRBJ2-7, with 8 nucleotides matching TRBD1. The V segment lost 0 bases and the J segment 4 bases; nucleotides outside the gene matches: 2. CDR3 length equals 14 residues. Germline loops: CDR1 LGHNA, CDR2 YSLEER. The CDR3 nucleotides are TGCGCCAGCAGCCAAGACCACAGGGGGTACGAGCAGTACTTC. Protein product: CASSQDHRGYEQYF.

This clonotype was seen a handful of times. One junction end does not reproduce the germline sequence, and a read error may be involved. The chain has TRBV11-2 and TRBJ2-1; TRBD1 matches 7 bases. Per germline, CDR1 SGHAT and CDR2 FQNNGV. The CDR3 is 15 amino acids. The CDR3 DNA is TGTGCCAGCAGCCTCCGGGACAGCCAATACAGTGAGCAGTTCTTC. It translates to CASSLRDSQYSEQFF. The entire variable domain, with the rest obtained from reference TRBV11-2 and TRBJ2-1, is as follows: EAGVAQSPRYKIIEKRQSVAFWCNPISGHATLYWYQQILGQGPKLLIQFQNNGVVDDSQLPKDRFSAERLKGVDSTLKIQPAKLEDSAVYLCASSLRDSQYSEQFFGPGTRLTVL.

The rearrangement links TRBV30 to TRBJ1-6, with 7 bases matching TRBD1. The CDR3 has 17 residues. The trim removed 2 bases at V and 6 bases at J, leaving 13 bases unmatched. Germline CDR1 is GTSNPN and CDR2 is SVGIG (reference sequence). The CDR3 nucleotides are TGTGCCTGGAGTCGAACCCCCCGGGACAGAATTAATTCACCCCTCCACTTT. It encodes CAWSRTPRDRINSPLHF.

This clonotype was observed a handful of times. The rearrangement joins TRBV30 to TRBJ1-5; tentative D call: TRBD1 (6 bases). This CDR3 spans 13 amino acids. V shed 1 base and J shed 5 bases, with 9 bases lying between them. Germline CDR1 is GTSNPN and CDR2 is SVGIG (reference sequence). CDR3 coding DNA: TGTGCCTGGAGTGGGGCAGGGGATCAGCCCCAGCATTTT. It yields the protein CAWSGAGDQPQHF. Based on the CDR3 plus reference TRBV30 and TRBJ1-5, the full variable domain is SQTIHQWPATLVQPVGSPLSLECTVEGTSNPNLYWYRQAAGRGLQLLFYSVGIGQISSEVPQNLSASRPQDRQFILSSKKLLLSDSGFYLCAWSGAGDQPQHFGDGTRLSIL.

V usage is TRBV11-2 and J usage is TRBJ2-7, with TRBD1 as a possible D gene (6 bases). Germline V CDR1 and CDR2: SGHAT, FQNNGV. The CDR3 runs to 16 residues. V lost 7 bases, J lost 4 bases, and 23 bases lay in between. As DNA, the CDR3 is TGTGCCAGCACCCTCTCAAGAGGCAGGGGTCCGTACGAGCAGTACTTC. It translates to CASTLSRGRGPYEQYF. The full variable domain, with the rest looked up from reference TRBV11-2 and TRBJ2-7, is EAGVAQSPRYKIIEKRQSVAFWCNPISGHATLYWYQQILGQGPKLLIQFQNNGVVDDSQLPKDRFSAERLKGVDSTLKIQPAKLEDSAVYLCASTLSRGRGPYEQYFGPGTRLTVT.

This clonotype was counted ten times or more. V usage is TRBV12-3 or TRBV12-4 and J usage is TRBJ2-5; 8 bases match TRBD2. This CDR3 is 15 amino acids long. V was clipped by 7 bases and J by 5 bases; unmatched bases: 12. CDR3 nucleotides: TGTGCCAGCACCCCCTCAGCGGGAGTTGAGGAGACCCAGTACTTC. Translated, it gives CASTPSAGVEETQYF.

This clonotype was recorded many times. The CDR3 DNA reads as TGCAGTGCTAGAGATCGGCTAGCGGCGAACACAGATACGCAGTATTTT. This encodes CSARDRLAANTDTQYF. The V and J genes are TRBV20-1 and TRBJ2-3; 7 bases align to TRBD2. This CDR3 spans 16 amino acids. Germline CDR1 and CDR2: DFQATT and SNEGSKA (reference sequence). V lost 0 bases and J lost 2; bases outside the gene matches: 8.

In its sample, this clonotype was seen many times. The chain uses TRBV28 and TRBJ2-3; a possible D gene is TRBD2 (6 bases). CDR1 MDHEN and CDR2 SYDVKM come from the germline V gene. The V and J ends lost 6 bases and 5 bases respectively, with 15 bases between them. The CDR3 runs to 14 residues. This CDR3 is CASRREFLGDTQYF. In DNA, the CDR3 is TGTGCCAGCAGACGGGAGTTTTTAGGAGATACGCAGTATTTT.

This clonotype appeared many times. V usage is TRBV28 and J usage is TRBJ2-7; 9 bases are shared with TRBD2. Looked up from germline, CDR1 is MDHEN and CDR2 is SYDVKM. V lost 5 bases and J lost 5; bases outside the gene matches: 10. This CDR3 is 15 amino acids long. The DNA for the CDR3 is TGTGCCAGCAGTCCCCGTTCGTTAGCGGGAGACGAGCAGTACTTC. Residues: CASSPRSLAGDEQYF. Full variable domain (outside the CDR3, taken from reference TRBV28 and TRBJ2-7): DVKVTQSSRYLVKRTGEKVFLECVQDMDHENMFWYRQDPGLGLRLIYFSYDVKMKEKGDIPEGYSVSREKKERFSLILESASTNQTSMYLCASSPRSLAGDEQYFGPGTRLTVT.

This clonotype was counted a few times. The chain uses TRBV13 and TRBJ2-1; possible D gene TRBD1, 6 bases. Germline values: CDR1 PRHDT, CDR2 FYEKMQ (reference sequence). The V and J ends lost 5 bases and 4 bases respectively, with 12 bases between them. The CDR3 has 14 amino acids. The CDR3 loop reads CASSHIRGYNEQFF. The CDR3 DNA sequence: TGTGCCAGCAGCCATATAAGGGGGTACAATGAGCAGTTCTTC.

About this clonotype itself: This could be a read error, since a much larger clone is one nucleotide away. This rearrangement joins TRBV7-9 to TRBJ2-3, with D uncertain. The CDR3 consists of 13 residues. Germline V gives CDR1 SEHNR, CDR2 FQNEAQ (reference sequence). The CDR3, as DNA: TGTGCCGGCAGCTCGTCGGCCGTCCCCCCGCAGTATTTT. It encodes CAGSSSAVPPQYF.